This T cell receptor (beta chain) was captured in a study of blood T cell repertoires in COVID-19. Study-level background: Acute and convalescent COVID-19 specimens originated in the United States, Italy and Spain. Nucleic acid was either cDNA or gDNA, and it came from T cells, B-cell-depleted T cells, or PBMCs.

As originally analysed: Reference gene primer amplification gave estimated nucleated cell counts. The table came from immunoSEQ multiplex PCR; TCRdb's copy has only in-frame clones and leaves some out. The V and J calls and clone size come from that table; D and trimming were worked out from the DNA. The sample has about 60,000 clones, 80% to 90% seen once. Trimming left V 4 bases short and J 5 bases short, with 15 bases between. Germline assignment: CDR1 SGDLS and CDR2 YYNGEE. The CDR3 totals 14 residues. The sequenced sample was peripheral blood. The clonotype was recovered from a man aged 40-50 years with acute or convalescent COVID-19. J is TRBJ1-1 and V is TRBV9; D call uncertain. Here the CDR3 reads CASSPQVSGTEAFF. The CDR3 DNA reads TGTGCCAGCAGCCCCCAAGTATCGGGGACTGAAGCTTTCTTT.